The 4 T cell receptor beta chains given below trace back to one sample, sequenced in a study of blood T cells in healthy people across ages. It was with a sample-barcoded 5' primer and a J-beta primer mix that a second PCR of roughly 7 to 12 cycles was run. TCRdb reprocessed the 5' RACE reads with MiXCR, giving one entry per CDR3 protein. The sample has approximately 1,000,000 distinct CDR3 sequences; 35% to 50% are singletons. Sequences were obtained from blood. The receptor source for this set is a woman aged 60-75 years in good health.

The chain couples TRBV25-1 to TRBJ1-4; tentatively, D is TRBD1 (6 bases). Trimming shortened V by 1 base and J by 6 bases, and 15 bases separated the two germline ends. Germline V gene data show CDR1 as MGHDK and CDR2 as SYGVNS. This CDR3 comprises 16 residues. The CDR3 sequence: CASSEFIGTLDEKLFF. DNA for the CDR3: TGTGCCAGCAGTGAATTCATTGGGACACTGGATGAAAAACTGTTTTTT.

The CDR3 sequence: CASSYSRLAGGPKRLDEQYF. In DNA form, the CDR3 reads TGTGCCAGCAGTTACTCTCGGTTAGCGGGAGGGCCTAAGAGGTTGGATGAGCAGTACTTC. V usage is TRBV6-2 or TRBV6-3 and J usage is TRBJ2-7, with 11 bases fitting TRBD2. Germline V gene sequence: CDR1 MNHEY, CDR2 SVGEGT. This CDR3 has 20 amino acids. With V trimmed by 0 bases and J by 7 bases, 20 bases remained unmatched.

In DNA form, the CDR3 reads TGCAGTGCTATGACTGGCGGTACATGGGCCCAGTACTTC. Protein sequence: CSAMTGGTWAQYF. This rearrangement joins TRBV20-1 to TRBJ2-7; D is ambiguous. From germline, CDR1 is DFQATT and CDR2 SNEGSKA (reference sequence). The CDR3 extends over 13 amino acids. V was pared by 4 bases and J by 10 bases, with 20 bases between.

This clonotype appeared a few times. V usage is TRBV5-6 and J usage is TRBJ1-1; D might be TRBD1 (5 bases). The germline V and J ends were trimmed by 5 bases and 5 bases, with 19 bases remaining between them. Per germline, CDR1 SGHDT and CDR2 YYEEEE. The CDR3 length is 15 residues. The chain's CDR3 is CASRTSGEARTEAFF. The CDR3 bases are TGTGCCAGCAGAACCTCGGGGGAGGCGCGTACTGAAGCTTTCTTT.